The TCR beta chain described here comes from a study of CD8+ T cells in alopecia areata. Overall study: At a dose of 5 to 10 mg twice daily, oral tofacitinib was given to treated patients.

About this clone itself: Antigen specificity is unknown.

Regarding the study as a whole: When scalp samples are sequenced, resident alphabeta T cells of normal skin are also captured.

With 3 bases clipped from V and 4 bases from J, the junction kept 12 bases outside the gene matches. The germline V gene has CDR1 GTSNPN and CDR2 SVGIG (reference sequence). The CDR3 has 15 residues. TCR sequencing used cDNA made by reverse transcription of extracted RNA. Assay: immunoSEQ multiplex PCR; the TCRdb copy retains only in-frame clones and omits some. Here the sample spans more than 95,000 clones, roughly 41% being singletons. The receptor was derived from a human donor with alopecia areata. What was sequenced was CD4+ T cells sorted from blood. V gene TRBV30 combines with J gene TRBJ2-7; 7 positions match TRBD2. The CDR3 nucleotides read TGTGCCTGGAGGCGCACTAGCTCGGGGGGATACGAGCAGTACTTC. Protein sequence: CAWRRTSSGGYEQYF.